This T cell receptor (beta chain) was identified in a study of cytomegalovirus exposure and HLA in healthy donors. Overall study findings and caveats: As a later analysis revealed, most CMV-associated TCR beta chains appeared HLA-restricted.

As concerns this clone: Antigen specificity is unknown.

The study ran its PCR with 60 Vbeta and 13 Jbeta primers. Profiling relied on immunoSEQ multiplex PCR, and the TCRdb table lists in-frame clones only, not all of them. The sample carries about 140,000 clones, around three quarters recorded once. CDR3 size: 16 residues. Trimming took 0 bases from V and 4 from J, leaving 11 bases between them. The germline gives CDR1 SGDLS, CDR2 YYNGEE. The gene calls are TRBV9 and TRBJ2-6; D is uncertain. This TCR derives from a man aged 40-55 years in good health and CMV-seropositive. Material: PBMCs. Here the CDR3 DNA reads TGTGCCAGCAGCGTAGTTAAAACTACCGGGGCCAACGTCCTGACTTTC. Translated, it gives CASSVVKTTGANVLTF. Based on the CDR3 plus reference TRBV9 and TRBJ2-6, the full variable domain is DSGVTQTPKHLITATGQRVTLRCSPRSGDLSVYWYQQSLDQGLQFLIQYYNGEERAKGNILERFSAQQFPDLHSELNLSSLELGDSALYFCASSVVKTTGANVLTFGAGSRLTVL.